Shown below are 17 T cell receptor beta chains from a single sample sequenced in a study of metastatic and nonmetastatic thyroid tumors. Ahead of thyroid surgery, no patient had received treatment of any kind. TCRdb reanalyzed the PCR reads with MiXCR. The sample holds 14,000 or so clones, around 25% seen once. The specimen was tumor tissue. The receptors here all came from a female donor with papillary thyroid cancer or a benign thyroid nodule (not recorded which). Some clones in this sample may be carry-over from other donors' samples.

The CDR3 DNA sequence: TGTGCCATCAGTGAACTGGTTGTGGAGACCCAGTACTTC. It translates to CAISELVVETQYF. This chain uses TRBV10-3 with TRBJ2-5, with no clear D. Trimming removed 3 bases at V and 5 bases at J, with 10 bases between. This CDR3 contains 13 residues. CDR1 and CDR2 (germline): ENHRY, SYGVKD.

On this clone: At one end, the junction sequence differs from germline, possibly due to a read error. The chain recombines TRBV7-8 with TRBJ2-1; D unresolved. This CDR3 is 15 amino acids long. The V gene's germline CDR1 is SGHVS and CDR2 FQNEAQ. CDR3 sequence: CAGSRAGVTYNEQFF. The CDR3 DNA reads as TGTGCCGGCAGCCGGGCAGGCGTGACCTACAATGAGCAGTTCTTC.

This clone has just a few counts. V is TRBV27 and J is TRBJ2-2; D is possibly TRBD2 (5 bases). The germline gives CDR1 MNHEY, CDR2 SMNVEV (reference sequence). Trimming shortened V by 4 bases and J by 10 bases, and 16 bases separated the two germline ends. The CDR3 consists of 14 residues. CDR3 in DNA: TGTGCCAGCAGTTCCCTAACTAGGAACGTGGAGCTGTTTTTT. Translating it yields CASSSLTRNVELFF.

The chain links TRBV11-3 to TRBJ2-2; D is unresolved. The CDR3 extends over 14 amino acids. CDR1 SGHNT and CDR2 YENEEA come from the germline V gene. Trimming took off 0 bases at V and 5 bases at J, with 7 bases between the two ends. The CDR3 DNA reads TGTGCCAGCAGCTTAGAAGGAAATACCGGGGAGCTGTTTTTT. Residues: CASSLEGNTGELFF. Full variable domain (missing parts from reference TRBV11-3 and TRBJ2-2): EAGVVQSPRYKIIEKKQPVAFWCNPISGHNTLYWYLQNLGQGPELLIRYENEEAVDDSQLPKDRFSAERLKGVDSTLKIQPAELGDSAVYLCASSLEGNTGELFFGEGSRLTVL.

The chain's CDR3 is CASSVGDITEAFF. CDR3 nucleotides: TGTGCCAGCAGCGTAGGAGATATCACTGAAGCTTTCTTT. This chain connects TRBV9 to TRBJ1-1; D is ambiguous. This CDR3 is 13 amino acids long. Germline V gene sequence: CDR1 SGDLS, CDR2 YYNGEE. V was shortened by 0 bases and J by 4 bases, with 7 bases between the two germline ends. Using reference TRBV9 and TRBJ1-1 for the parts outside the CDR3, the full variable domain is DSGVTQTPKHLITATGQRVTLRCSPRSGDLSVYWYQQSLDQGLQFLIQYYNGEERAKGNILERFSAQQFPDLHSELNLSSLELGDSALYFCASSVGDITEAFFGQGTRLTVV.

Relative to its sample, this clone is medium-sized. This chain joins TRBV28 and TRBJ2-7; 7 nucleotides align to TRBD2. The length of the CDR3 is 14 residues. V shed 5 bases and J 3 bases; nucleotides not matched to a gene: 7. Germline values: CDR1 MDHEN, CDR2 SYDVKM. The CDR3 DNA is TGTGCCAGCAGTAGCTCCCGGGGGGTCTACGAGCAGTACTTC. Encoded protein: CASSSSRGVYEQYF.

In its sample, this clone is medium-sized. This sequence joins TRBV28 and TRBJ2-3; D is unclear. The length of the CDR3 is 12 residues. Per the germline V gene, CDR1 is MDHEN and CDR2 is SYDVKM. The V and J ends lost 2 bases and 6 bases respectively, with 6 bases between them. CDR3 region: CASSLDWDTQYF. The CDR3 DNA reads TGTGCCAGCAGTTTAGACTGGGATACGCAGTATTTT. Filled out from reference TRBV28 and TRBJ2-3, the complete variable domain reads DVKVTQSSRYLVKRTGEKVFLECVQDMDHENMFWYRQDPGLGLRLIYFSYDVKMKEKGDIPEGYSVSREKKERFSLILESASTNQTSMYLCASSLDWDTQYFGPGTRLTVL.

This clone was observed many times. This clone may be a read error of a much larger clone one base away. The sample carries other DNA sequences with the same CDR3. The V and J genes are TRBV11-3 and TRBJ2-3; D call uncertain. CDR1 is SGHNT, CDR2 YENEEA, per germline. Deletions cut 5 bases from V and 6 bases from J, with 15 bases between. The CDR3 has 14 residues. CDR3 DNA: TGTGCCAGCAGCCTCCCGGGCCCTCACGATACGCAGTATTTT. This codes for CASSLPGPHDTQYF.

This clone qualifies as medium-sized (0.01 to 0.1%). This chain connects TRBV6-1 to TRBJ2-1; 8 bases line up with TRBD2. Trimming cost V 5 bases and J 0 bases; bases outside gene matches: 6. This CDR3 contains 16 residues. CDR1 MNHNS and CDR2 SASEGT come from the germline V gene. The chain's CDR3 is CASSPRTSFSYNEQFF. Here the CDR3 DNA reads TGTGCCAGCAGTCCTCGGACTAGCTTCTCCTACAATGAGCAGTTCTTC.

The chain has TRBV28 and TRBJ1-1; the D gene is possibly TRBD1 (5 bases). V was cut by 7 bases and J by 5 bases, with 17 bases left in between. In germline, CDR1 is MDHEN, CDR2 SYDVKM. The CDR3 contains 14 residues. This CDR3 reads CASTLKAGRTEAFF. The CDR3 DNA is TGTGCCAGCACCTTAAAGGCAGGGAGGACTGAAGCTTTCTTT.

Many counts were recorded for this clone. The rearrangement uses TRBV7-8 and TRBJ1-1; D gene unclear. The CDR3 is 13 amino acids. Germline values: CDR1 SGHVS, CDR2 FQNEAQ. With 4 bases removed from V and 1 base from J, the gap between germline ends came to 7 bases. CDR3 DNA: TGTGCCAGCAGCTCTCCAGAGAACACTGAAGCTTTCTTT. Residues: CASSSPENTEAFF.

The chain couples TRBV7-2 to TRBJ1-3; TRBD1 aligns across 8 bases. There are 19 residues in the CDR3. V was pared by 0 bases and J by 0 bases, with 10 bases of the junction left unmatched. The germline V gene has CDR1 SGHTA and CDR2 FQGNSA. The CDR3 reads CASSLAFQGATSSGNTIYF. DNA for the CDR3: TGTGCCAGCAGCTTAGCGTTCCAGGGGGCGACTTCCTCTGGAAACACCATATATTTT.

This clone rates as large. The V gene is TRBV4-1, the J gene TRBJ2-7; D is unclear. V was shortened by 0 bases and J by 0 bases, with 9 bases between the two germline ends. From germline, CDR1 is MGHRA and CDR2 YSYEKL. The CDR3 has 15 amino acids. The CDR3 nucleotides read TGCGCCAGCAGCCAAGATATATTGCGCTCCTACGAGCAGTACTTC. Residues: CASSQDILRSYEQYF.

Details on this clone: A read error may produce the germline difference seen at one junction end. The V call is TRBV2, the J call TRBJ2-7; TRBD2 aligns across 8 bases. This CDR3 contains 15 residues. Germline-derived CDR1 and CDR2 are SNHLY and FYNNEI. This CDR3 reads CASSDQGLVIGEHYF. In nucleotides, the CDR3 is TGTGCCAGCAGTGACCAGGGACTAGTGATAGGGGAGCATTACTTC.

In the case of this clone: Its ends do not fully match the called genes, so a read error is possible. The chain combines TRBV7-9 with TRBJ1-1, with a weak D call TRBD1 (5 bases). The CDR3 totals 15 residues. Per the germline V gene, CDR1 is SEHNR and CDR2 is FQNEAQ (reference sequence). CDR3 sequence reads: CASSSLDIINTETLF. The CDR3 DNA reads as TGTGCCAGCAGCTCCCTGGACATCATAAACACTGAAACTTTATTT.

The CDR3 region has the DNA TGCAGTGCTAGAGATCCGGACAGGGGGCTGTTCGAGCAGTACTTC. Encoded protein: CSARDPDRGLFEQYF. The V gene is TRBV20-1, the J gene TRBJ2-7; TRBD1 aligns across 11 bases. This CDR3 spans 15 amino acids. CDR1 and CDR2 from the germline V gene are DFQATT and SNEGSKA (reference sequence). The J segment lost 6 bases and the V segment lost 0 bases, leaving 7 bases of the junction unmatched.

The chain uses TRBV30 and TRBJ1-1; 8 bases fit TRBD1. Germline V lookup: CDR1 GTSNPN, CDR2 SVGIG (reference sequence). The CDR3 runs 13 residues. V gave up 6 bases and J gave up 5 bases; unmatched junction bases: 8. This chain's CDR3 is CACLRQGITEAFF. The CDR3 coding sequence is TGTGCCTGTCTTAGACAGGGGATAACTGAAGCTTTCTTT.